The 3 T cell receptor beta chains below were found in one sample sequenced in a study of T cell changes during pregnancy in multiple sclerosis. Profiling relied on immunoSEQ multiplex PCR, and the TCRdb table lists in-frame clones only, not all of them. The sample records around 100,000 clones, about 91% being singletons. The sample was peripheral blood, taken after pregnancy. Receptors were obtained from a female donor with multiple sclerosis, enrolled in a pregnancy study.

J is TRBJ2-1 and V is TRBV11-3; 7 bases fit TRBD2. Germline CDR1 is SGHNT and CDR2 is YENEEA. The CDR3 length is 15 residues. V was clipped by 1 base and J by 7 bases; unmatched bases: 7. The chain's CDR3 is CASSLGRIGGNEQFF. The CDR3 DNA is TGTGCCAGCAGCTTAGGCAGGATCGGGGGGAATGAGCAGTTCTTC.

This chain joins TRBV19 and TRBJ1-1; no clear D. This CDR3 spans 15 amino acids. CDR1 LNHDA and CDR2 SQIVND come from the germline V gene (reference sequence). V dropped 3 bases and J dropped 1 base, with 12 bases sitting between them. The CDR3 loop is CASSMGPRGNTEAFF. For the CDR3, the DNA is TGTGCCAGTAGTATGGGTCCTCGCGGGAACACTGAAGCTTTCTTT.

As for this clone: Other nucleotide sequences from this sample produce the same CDR3. The rearrangement joins TRBV5-1 to TRBJ2-7; a weak D match, TRBD1 (7 bases). Germline CDR1 and CDR2: SGHRS and YFSETQ. The V end was cut by 1 base, the J end by 2 bases, with 13 bases between. The CDR3 has 15 residues. CDR3 loop: CASSLKQGGTYEQYF. The CDR3, as DNA: TGCGCCAGCAGCTTGAAGCAGGGGGGTACCTACGAGCAGTACTTC.